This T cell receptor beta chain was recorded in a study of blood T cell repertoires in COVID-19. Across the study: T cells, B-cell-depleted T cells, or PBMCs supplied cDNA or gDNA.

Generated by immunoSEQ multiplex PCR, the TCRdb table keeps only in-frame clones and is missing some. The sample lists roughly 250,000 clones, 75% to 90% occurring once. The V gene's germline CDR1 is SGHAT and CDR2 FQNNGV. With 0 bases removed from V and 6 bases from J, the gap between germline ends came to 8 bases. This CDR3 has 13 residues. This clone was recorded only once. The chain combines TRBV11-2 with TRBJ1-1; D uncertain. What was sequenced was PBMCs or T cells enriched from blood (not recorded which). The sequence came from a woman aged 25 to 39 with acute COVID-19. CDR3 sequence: CASSLERGSEAFF. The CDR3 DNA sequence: TGTGCCAGCAGCTTAGAACGAGGCTCTGAAGCTTTCTTT.